This passage covers 5 T cell receptor beta chains from one sample sequenced in a study of cytotoxic CD8 clonotypes in ibrutinib-treated CLL. Sequenced by immunoSEQ multiplex PCR; TCRdb stores in-frame clones only, minus some. The repertoire holds about 160,000 clones, with over 75% as singletons. The sequencing here drew on PBMCs, taken at disease progression, from a patient treated with ibrutinib. All receptors come from a human donor with chronic lymphocytic leukemia.

This clone has only one observation. The V call is TRBV10-3, the J call TRBJ2-7, with 7 nucleotides matching TRBD1. Germline values: CDR1 ENHRY, CDR2 SYGVKD. This CDR3 is built from 14 residues. Germline trimming cut 6 bases from V and 0 bases from J; bases unmatched to any gene: 5. The CDR3 coding sequence is TGTGCCATCAGCCCCAGGGACAGCTCCTACGAGCAGTACTTC. This sequence encodes CAISPRDSSYEQYF.

This chain joins TRBV15 and TRBJ1-3; D is undetermined. The CDR3 is 17 amino acids. With 3 bases removed from V and 0 bases from J, the gap between germline ends came to 15 bases. Germline V CDR1 and CDR2: LNHNV, YYDKDF (reference sequence). CDR3 bases: TGTGCCACCAGCAGGGTACCCCGGCGGAACTCTGGAAACACCATATATTTT. Translated: CATSRVPRRNSGNTIYF.

J is TRBJ1-4 and V is TRBV5-1, with a tentative D call TRBD1 (6 bases). Between the trimmed V and J ends, which lost 5 bases and 4 bases, there was a span of 15 bases. The CDR3 is 15 amino acids. Looked up from germline, CDR1 is SGHRS and CDR2 is YFSETQ. CDR3 amino acids: CASRRGTQLNEKLFF. The CDR3 coding sequence is TGCGCCAGCAGGAGGGGGACTCAACTTAATGAAAAACTGTTTTTT.

The chain is built from TRBV7-9 and TRBJ2-3; TRBD2 aligns across 8 bases. Unmatched junction bases numbered 13, after V lost 5 bases and J lost 3 bases. The CDR3 sequence is 17 residues long. The V gene's germline CDR1 is SEHNR and CDR2 FQNEAQ (reference sequence). The CDR3 here is CASSPLGGAGATDTQYF. The CDR3 DNA sequence: TGTGCCAGCAGCCCTCTCGGTGGAGCGGGAGCAACAGATACGCAGTATTTT.

This chain connects TRBV11-2 to TRBJ2-7, with TRBD1 identical over 10 bases. The V segment lost 3 bases and the J segment 1 base; nucleotides outside the gene matches: 9. The CDR3 is made up of 17 amino acids. The V gene's germline CDR1 is SGHAT and CDR2 FQNNGV. The chain's CDR3 is CASSFGQGVIMSYEQYF. The CDR3 DNA sequence: TGTGCCAGCAGCTTCGGACAGGGGGTAATCATGTCCTACGAGCAGTACTTC.